The 22 T cell receptor beta chains given below trace back to one sample, sequenced in a study of blood T cell repertoires in COVID-19. The assay was immunoSEQ multiplex PCR, and TCRdb's table has in-frame clones only and misses some. Here the sample spans 650,000 to 800,000 clones, 70% to 90% being singletons. Input material: peripheral blood. The receptor source for this set is a young woman with acute or convalescent COVID-19.

This sequence joins TRBV6-5 and TRBJ2-7, with TRBD2 as a possible D gene (6 bases). The CDR3 totals 13 residues. V was shortened by 8 bases and J by 7 bases, with 18 bases between the two germline ends. CDR1 is MNHEY, CDR2 SVGAGI, per germline. The CDR3 loop is CASSQEGLREQYF. In nucleotides, the CDR3 is TGTGCCAGCTCCCAGGAGGGATTGAGGGAGCAGTACTTC.

The rearrangement joins TRBV25-1 to TRBJ1-4; D remains ambiguous. V lost 2 bases, J lost 0 bases, and 7 bases lay in between. CDR3 size: 15 residues. CDR1 and CDR2 from the germline V gene are MGHDK and SYGVNS. The CDR3 is CASSEARPTNEKLFF. CDR3 bases: TGTGCCAGCAGTGAAGCTAGGCCAACTAATGAAAAACTGTTTTTT.

The chain uses TRBV5-1 and TRBJ1-1, with D possibly being TRBD1 (5 bases). V shed 4 bases and J shed 1 base, with 14 bases lying between them. This CDR3 spans 15 amino acids. Per the germline V gene, CDR1 is SGHRS and CDR2 is YFSETQ. The CDR3 coding sequence is TGCGCCAGCAGCGGGGCCGGACGGACGAACACTGAAGCTTTCTTT. It codes for CASSGAGRTNTEAFF.

The J gene is TRBJ2-7, the V gene TRBV3-1 (or the pseudogene TRBV3-2), with D tentatively TRBD2 (5 bases). Germline values: CDR1 LGHDT, CDR2 YNNKEL (reference sequence). With 1 base removed from V and 2 bases from J, the gap between germline ends came to 12 bases. CDR3 length equals 15 residues. The CDR3 nucleotides are TGTGCCAGCAGCCAAGTCGCAGGACTGACCTACGAGCAGTACTTC. Translating gives CASSQVAGLTYEQYF.

The chain uses TRBV28 and TRBJ2-1; unclear D gene. The CDR3 contains 13 residues. Germline assignment: CDR1 MDHEN and CDR2 SYDVKM. V was shortened by 1 base and J by 6 bases, with 7 bases between the two germline ends. The CDR3 loop reads CASSLFLPNEQFF. In DNA, the CDR3 is TGTGCCAGCAGTTTATTCCTCCCCAATGAGCAGTTCTTC.

V is TRBV6-1 and J is TRBJ1-2, with TRBD1 identical over 11 bases. With V trimmed by 4 bases and J by 3 bases, 7 bases remained unmatched. CDR1 is MNHNS, CDR2 SASEGT, per germline. The CDR3 loop spans 16 amino acids. DNA of the CDR3: TGTGCCAGCAGTGCACGGACAGGGGGCGATTACTATGGCTACACCTTC. Amino acid sequence: CASSARTGGDYYGYTF.

This chain joins TRBV7-3 and TRBJ1-6; perhaps TRBD1 as D (5 bases). The ends were cut back, 2 bases at V and 10 bases at J, with 9 bases in the middle. In germline, CDR1 is SGHTA, CDR2 FQGTGA. There are 13 residues in the CDR3. The DNA for the CDR3 is TGTGCCAGCAGCTTAGCGGGGGAATCACCCCTCCACTTT. Its protein is CASSLAGESPLHF.

The V call is TRBV7-3, the J call TRBJ2-7, with 12 bases that match TRBD2. This CDR3 spans 15 amino acids. J lost 2 bases, V lost 2 bases, and 1 base had no gene match. Germline CDR1 and CDR2: SGHTA and FQGTGA. Here the CDR3 DNA reads TGTGCCAGCAGCTTAGGACTAGCGGGGACCTACGAGCAGTACTTC. It codes for CASSLGLAGTYEQYF.

In the case of this clone: This sample includes further DNA sequences coding for the same CDR3. This chain links TRBV20-1 with TRBJ1-1; the D is unclear. V lost 3 bases and J 5 bases, leaving 4 bases between the germline ends. CDR3 size: 10 residues. The germline V gene encodes CDR1 DFQATT and CDR2 SNEGSKA (reference sequence). The CDR3 DNA is TGCAGTGCTAGCGGGACTGAAGCTTTCTTT. Encoded protein: CSASGTEAFF.

The chain is built from TRBV19 and TRBJ1-1; D unclear. V was pared by 3 bases and J by 8 bases, with 13 bases between. The CDR3 has 13 amino acids. Germline assignment: CDR1 LNHDA and CDR2 SQIVND (reference sequence). CDR3 sequence reads: CASSIIGLSEAFF. The CDR3 DNA reads TGTGCCAGTAGTATTATCGGGTTGTCAGAAGCTTTCTTT.

A word on this clone: At the DNA level, this CDR3 is encoded by other sequences in the same sample as well. The rearrangement joins TRBV4-1 to TRBJ2-7; no firm D call. Trimming removed 0 bases from V and 3 bases from J, with 6 bases in between. The CDR3 spans 13 residues. Germline lookup yields CDR1 MGHRA and CDR2 YSYEKL. This CDR3 reads CASSQDRSYEQYF. Here the CDR3 DNA reads TGCGCCAGCAGCCAAGATAGGAGCTACGAGCAGTACTTC.

This clone has only one observation. The chain combines TRBV7-9 with TRBJ2-1; D is unresolved. Germline V gene sequence: CDR1 SEHNR, CDR2 FQNEAQ (reference sequence). CDR3 size: 16 residues. V gave up 5 bases and J gave up 3 bases, with 17 bases separating them. CDR3 in amino acids: CASSQGGGKVYNEQFF. CDR3 DNA sequence: TGTGCCAGCAGCCAAGGCGGCGGAAAAGTCTACAATGAGCAGTTCTTC.

The V and J genes are TRBV29-1 and TRBJ2-7; 7 positions match TRBD1. Losses at the gene ends were 4 bases for V and 7 bases for J; bases not matched to a gene: 10. The germline gives CDR1 SQVTM, CDR2 ANQGSEA. This CDR3 comprises 13 residues. The CDR3 nucleotides are TGCAGCGTTGGGCGACAGGGCCCTCGGGAGCAGTACTTC. Translation gives CSVGRQGPREQYF.

The CDR3 nucleotides read TGTGCCAGCAGTTGGTCCCTGGGAGGCATGAACACTGAAGCTTTCTTT. It encodes CASSWSLGGMNTEAFF. The rearrangement joins TRBV14 to TRBJ1-1, with D unclear. CDR1 and CDR2 from the germline V gene are SGHDN and FVKESK. V shed 6 bases and J shed 0 bases, with 17 bases lying between them. The CDR3 has 16 amino acids.

This chain links TRBV6-2 or TRBV6-3 with TRBJ2-7; 9 nucleotides align to TRBD1. J was trimmed by 6 bases and V by 5 bases; bases with no gene match: 11. This CDR3 has 15 residues. CDR1 is MNHEY, CDR2 SVGEGT, per germline. The CDR3 bases are TGTGCCAGCAGTAGCGCCGGGACAGGGTCCGTCGAGCAGTACTTC. This sequence encodes CASSSAGTGSVEQYF.

The count of this clone is one. The chain carries TRBV27 and TRBJ2-2; no clear D. The CDR3 length is 14 residues. The germline CDR1 and CDR2 sequences are MNHEY and SMNVEV (reference sequence). Trimming took 7 bases from V and 2 from J, leaving 11 bases between them. CDR3 amino acids: CASTLGENTGELFF. The CDR3 nucleotides are TGTGCCAGCACTTTGGGCGAAAACACCGGGGAGCTGTTTTTT.

This sequence joins TRBV10-3 and TRBJ1-1, with D maybe TRBD1 (5 bases). V was trimmed by 0 bases and J by 7 bases, leaving 9 bases between them. The CDR3 is made up of 13 amino acids. The germline V gene encodes CDR1 ENHRY and CDR2 SYGVKD. This CDR3 reads CAISESGVSEAFF. CDR3 sequence (DNA): TGTGCCATCAGTGAGTCAGGGGTCAGTGAAGCTTTCTTT.

The chain is built from TRBV9 and TRBJ1-1; D unclear. With 0 bases removed from V and 5 bases from J, the gap between germline ends came to 11 bases. The CDR3 has 14 amino acids. CDR1 and CDR2 (germline): SGDLS, YYNGEE. CDR3 in DNA: TGTGCCAGCAGCGTAGGAGGGAGGGAAACTGAAGCTTTCTTT. Its protein is CASSVGGRETEAFF.

The CDR3 bases are TGTGCCAGCAGCTCCCGGGACACTTCCTTAGATACGCAGTATTTT. Encoded protein: CASSSRDTSLDTQYF. The rearrangement uses TRBV13 and TRBJ2-3, with D possibly being TRBD1 (6 bases). CDR1 is PRHDT, CDR2 FYEKMQ, per germline (reference sequence). The V gene lost 4 bases and the J gene lost 5 bases, with 16 bases spanning the gap. The CDR3 contains 15 residues.

The CDR3 reads CASSLAQGSNTEAFF. The CDR3 nucleotides read TGTGCCAGCAGCTTAGCGCAGGGTTCAAACACTGAAGCTTTCTTT. The chain has TRBV7-9 and TRBJ1-1; D is perhaps TRBD1 (5 bases). The germline CDR1 and CDR2 sequences are SEHNR and FQNEAQ (reference sequence). CDR3 length equals 15 residues. With 0 bases removed from V and 2 bases from J, the gap between germline ends came to 10 bases. The full variable domain, rest sourced from reference TRBV7-9 and TRBJ1-1, is DTGVSQNPRHKITKRGQNVTFRCDPISEHNRLYWYRQTLGQGPEFLTYFQNEAQLEKSRLLSDRFSAERPKGSFSTLEIQRTEQGDSAMYLCASSLAQGSNTEAFFGQGTRLTVV.

The count of this clone is one. The rearrangement joins TRBV5-6 to TRBJ1-2; 10 nucleotides align to TRBD1. Germline V gene lookup returns CDR1 SGHDT and CDR2 YYEEEE. CDR3 size: 15 residues. J gave up 4 bases and V 3 bases, and 6 bases lay outside the gene matches. The CDR3 is CASSSGTGVTYGYTF. The CDR3 DNA reads TGTGCCAGCAGCTCCGGGACAGGGGTTACCTATGGCTACACCTTC.

This sequence joins TRBV7-2 and TRBJ1-5, with no clear D. V lost 0 bases and J lost 6, with 9 bases in between. CDR1 is SGHTA, CDR2 FQGNSA, per germline. This CDR3 has 14 amino acids. This chain's CDR3 is CASSLAWETQPQHF. The CDR3 DNA is TGTGCCAGCAGCTTAGCATGGGAGACTCAGCCCCAGCATTTT.